Below, 10 T cell receptor beta chains from the same sample are listed, as sequenced in a study of cytomegalovirus exposure and HLA in healthy donors. Primers: 60 Vbeta forward and 13 Jbeta reverse. The assay was immunoSEQ multiplex PCR, and TCRdb's table has in-frame clones only and misses some. In the table there are 150,000 to 200,000 clones, roughly 80% of which are singletons. Sequencing input: PBMCs. The receptors shown here come from a woman aged 25 to 39 in good health and CMV-seropositive.

The CDR3 DNA sequence: TGTGCCAGCAGTCGGGTTGAGGCTGGCAATCAGCCCCAGCATTTT. Protein sequence: CASSRVEAGNQPQHF. This chain connects TRBV6-6 to TRBJ1-5; D not certain. Trimming took off 5 bases at V and 2 bases at J, with 13 bases between the two ends. The CDR3 runs to 15 residues. Germline V gene data show CDR1 as MNHNY and CDR2 as SVGAGI (reference sequence).

The chain has TRBV6-5 and TRBJ2-7; possibly TRBD2 for D (6 bases). This CDR3 comprises 15 residues. CDR1 and CDR2 (germline): MNHEY, SVGAGI. Trimming stripped 3 bases from V and 4 bases from J, with 16 bases between. CDR3 region: CASSYRGYGMYEQYF. Here the CDR3 DNA reads TGTGCCAGCAGTTATCGGGGGTATGGAATGTACGAGCAGTACTTC.

This clone was picked up a small number of times. CDR3 nucleotide sequence: TGTGCCAGCTCACCGACGGGACACATGAACACTGAAGCTTTCTTT. Translating gives CASSPTGHMNTEAFF. The chain uses TRBV18 and TRBJ1-1, with D possibly being TRBD1 (6 bases). The CDR3 consists of 15 residues. The V end was cut by 3 bases, the J end by 0 bases, with 11 bases between. CDR1 and CDR2 from the germline V gene are KGHSH and LQKENI.

The chain couples TRBV5-1 to TRBJ2-7, with 8 bases matching TRBD1. Trimming at V came to 3 bases and at J to 4 bases, leaving 9 bases not matched to a gene. There are 15 residues in the CDR3. Looked up from germline, CDR1 is SGHRS and CDR2 is YFSETQ. CDR3 sequence reads: CASSSGQGRNYEQYF. The CDR3 DNA reads as TGCGCCAGCAGCTCCGGACAGGGCCGGAATTACGAGCAGTACTTC.

A single count supports this clone. V gene TRBV5-8 combines with J gene TRBJ2-1, with D possibly TRBD1 on 5 matching bases. V dropped 6 bases and J dropped 6 bases, with 16 bases sitting between them. Germline CDR1 reads SGHTS; CDR2 reads YDEGEE. This CDR3 is built from 14 residues. The CDR3 sequence is CASTFNQGLNEQFF. For the CDR3, the DNA is TGTGCCAGCACCTTCAATCAGGGCCTCAATGAGCAGTTCTTC.

J is TRBJ1-5 and V is TRBV4-3, with 9 bases that match TRBD1. CDR1 is LGHNA and CDR2 is YSLEER in the germline V gene. V trimming: 6 bases; J trimming: 4 bases; junction bases outside the gene matches: 7. The CDR3 covers 15 residues. This chain's CDR3 is CASRTGTGRNQPQHF. CDR3 nucleotide sequence: TGCGCCAGCAGAACCGGGACAGGGCGGAATCAGCCCCAGCATTTT.

The rearrangement links TRBV7-7 to TRBJ2-3; D unresolved. This CDR3 spans 13 amino acids. Germline V CDR1 and CDR2: SSHAT, FNYEAQ (reference sequence). Trimming took off 1 base at V and 6 bases at J, with 8 bases between the two ends. CDR3 nucleotide sequence: TGTGCCAGCAGCTTAGACTTTCGGGATACGCAGTATTTT. Protein: CASSLDFRDTQYF.

The chain recombines TRBV7-9 with TRBJ2-6, with 10 bases fitting TRBD1. Trimming cost V 3 bases and J 2 bases; bases outside gene matches: 7. The CDR3 length is 18 residues. Germline V gene sequence: CDR1 SEHNR, CDR2 FQNEAQ (reference sequence). The CDR3 protein is CASSFGRQGATGANVLTF. The CDR3 DNA sequence: TGTGCCAGCAGCTTTGGCCGACAGGGGGCGACTGGGGCCAACGTCCTGACTTTC. Full variable domain (remainder filled in from reference TRBV7-9 and TRBJ2-6): DTGVSQNPRHKITKRGQNVTFRCDPISEHNRLYWYRQTLGQGPEFLTYFQNEAQLEKSRLLSDRFSAERPKGSFSTLEIQRTEQGDSAMYLCASSFGRQGATGANVLTFGAGSRLTVL.

This clone has a handful of counts. This chain links TRBV6-1 with TRBJ1-1, with D tentatively TRBD1 (5 bases). This CDR3 spans 15 amino acids. Germline assignment: CDR1 MNHNS and CDR2 SASEGT. V shed 1 base and J shed 4 bases, with 13 bases lying between them. The CDR3 DNA reads as TGTGCCAGCAGTGAAGTTTTTCATGGGGCCACTGAAGCTTTCTTT. Translation gives CASSEVFHGATEAFF.

This sequence joins TRBV7-3 and TRBJ1-2, with D possibly TRBD1 on 5 matching bases. Germline CDR1 and CDR2: SGHTA and FQGTGA. The CDR3 has 14 amino acids. Trimming stripped 4 bases from V and 8 bases from J, with 17 bases between. In DNA, the CDR3 is TGTGCCAGCAGCTCACAGACGGGGGTGATCGGCTACACCTTC. This translates into CASSSQTGVIGYTF.